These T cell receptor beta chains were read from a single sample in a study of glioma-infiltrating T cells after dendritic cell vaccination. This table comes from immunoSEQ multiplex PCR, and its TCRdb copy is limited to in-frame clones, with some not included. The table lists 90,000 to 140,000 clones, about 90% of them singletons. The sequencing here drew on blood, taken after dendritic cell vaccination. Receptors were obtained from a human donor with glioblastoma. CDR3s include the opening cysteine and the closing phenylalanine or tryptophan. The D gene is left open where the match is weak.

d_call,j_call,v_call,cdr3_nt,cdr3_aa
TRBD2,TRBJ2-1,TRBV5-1,TGCGCCAGCAGCTTCATAGCGGGGGTAACCTACAATGAGCAGTTCTTC,CASSFIAGVTYNEQFF
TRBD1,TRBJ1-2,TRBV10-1,TGCGCCAGCAGCTCCGGGACAGGGAACGATAATGGCTACACCTTC,CASSSGTGNDNGYTF
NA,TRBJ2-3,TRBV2,TGTGCCAGCACTGGACAGTTTGATACGCAGTATTTT,CASTGQFDTQYF
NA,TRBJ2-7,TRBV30,TGTGCCTGGAGTGTACAGGGGGGGGAGCAGTACTTC,CAWSVQGGEQYF
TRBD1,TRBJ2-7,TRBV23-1,TGCGCCAGCAGTCAGTACTCCGGGACAGGGGATCACGAGCAGTACTTC,CASSQYSGTGDHEQYF
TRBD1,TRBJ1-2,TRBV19,TGTGCCAGTAGCACCCTCGGACAGGGGATGAGGGGCTACACCTTC,CASSTLGQGMRGYTF
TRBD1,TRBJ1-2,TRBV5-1,TGCGCCAGCAGCCAGGACAGGGGTAGGGATGGCTACACCTTC,CASSQDRGRDGYTF
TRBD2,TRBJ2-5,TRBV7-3,TGTGCCAGCAGCCTCCAACCGGGGCGGGGGGAGACCCAGTACTTC,CASSLQPGRGETQYF
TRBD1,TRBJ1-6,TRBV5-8,TGTGCCAGCAGCGCCGGGACAGGGGGTTTCGGCAATTCACCCCTCCACTTT,CASSAGTGGFGNSPLHF
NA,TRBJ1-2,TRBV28,TGTGCCAGCAGTGTAGGGGGAACGGGGAGCTATGGCTACACCTTC,CASSVGGTGSYGYTF
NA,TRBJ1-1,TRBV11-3,TGTGCCAGCAGCTTAGTGGGCGCCGTGGGCACTGAAGCTTTCTTT,CASSLVGAVGTEAFF
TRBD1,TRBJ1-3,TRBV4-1,TGCGCCAGCAGCCCTACAGGGGTGACTGGAAACACCATATATTTT,CASSPTGVTGNTIYF
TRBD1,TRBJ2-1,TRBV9,TGTGCCAGCAGCGTCCGATTAACGGGACAGGCAACCAATGAGCAGTTCTTC,CASSVRLTGQATNEQFF
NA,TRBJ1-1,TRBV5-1,TGCGCCAGCAGCTTGAATTCTGGGAGCACTGAAGCTTTCTTT,CASSLNSGSTEAFF
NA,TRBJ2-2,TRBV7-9,TGTGCCAGCAGCTTAGGGACACTCAACACCGGGGAGCTGTTTTTT,CASSLGTLNTGELFF
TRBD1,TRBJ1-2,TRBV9,TGTGCCAGCAGCGTGGAGGGACAGGGGCACTATGGCTACACCTTC,CASSVEGQGHYGYTF